This T cell receptor (beta chain) originates from a study of cytomegalovirus exposure and HLA in healthy donors. Study outcomes and limitations: Among TCR beta chains, those listed as cytomegalovirus-associated numbered about 150.

Germline CDR1 reads MNHEY; CDR2 reads SVGAGI. Trimming removed 5 bases from V and 3 bases from J; junction bases left unmatched: 6. The CDR3 has 14 residues. About this clone itself: Its specificity is not known.

Amplification used 60 Vbeta primers and 13 Jbeta primers. Repertoires were generated with immunoSEQ multiplex PCR, while TCRdb's copy carries only in-frame clones and drops some. The sample is made up of tens of thousands of clones, and the top ten hold roughly 2.6% of it. Sample: PBMCs. The V gene is TRBV6-5, the J gene TRBJ1-1; TRBD1 matches at 7 bases. The origin of this receptor is a man between 35 and 55 years old in good health and CMV-seronegative. The CDR3 region has the DNA TGTGCCAGCAGTGAAAGCGGACAGGACACTGAAGCTTTCTTT. Amino acid sequence: CASSESGQDTEAFF.